Below are 32 T cell receptor beta chains sequenced from a single sample in a study of beta chain features in type 1 diabetes (dated by TCRdb to the late 2010s). Libraries were made using the immunoSEQ multiplex PCR assay. The High Capacity cDNA Reverse Transcription Kit was used to reverse transcribe all of the isolated RNA, meaning that expressed TCRB transcripts were what got sequenced. This immuneACCESS table, as held by TCRdb, lists in-frame sequences with V and J called but not all clones. Of the missing ones, under half trace to an unresolved V gene in checked studies; the others have no known cause. The sample table shows just over 450,000 clones, and approximately 28% are seen once. Together, the top ten hold 0.065% of the sample. The sequenced sample was naive CD4+ T cells from blood. The meaning of the sample's cell subset or site label: true naive CD4+ T cells. The receptors derive from a man aged 18 to 29 in good health.

This sequence joins TRBV4-1 and TRBJ2-5; 15 bases agree with TRBD2. J was trimmed by 4 bases and V by 1 base; bases with no gene match: 7. Germline CDR1 reads MGHRA; CDR2 reads YSYEKL. This CDR3 contains 18 residues. The CDR3 DNA reads TGCGCCAGCAGCCAAGTAACTGGACTAGCGGGAGGGGGAGAGACCCAGTACTTC. It yields the protein CASSQVTGLAGGGETQYF.

As concerns this clone: The sample has other DNA sequences that encode this CDR3 too. The chain has TRBV6-5 and TRBJ2-7, with 7 bases matching TRBD1. The CDR3 is 14 amino acids. Trimming removed 0 bases from V and 3 bases from J; junction bases left unmatched: 2. Looked up from germline, CDR1 is MNHEY and CDR2 is SVGAGI. CDR3 sequence reads: CASSYSRGSYEQYF. The CDR3 nucleotides are TGTGCCAGCAGTTACTCCAGGGGGAGCTACGAGCAGTACTTC.

The chain links TRBV7-2 to TRBJ2-2; 7 positions agree with TRBD2. V lost 1 base, J lost 0 bases, and 2 bases stayed unmatched. The length of the CDR3 is 16 residues. Germline values: CDR1 SGHTA, CDR2 FQGNSA. The CDR3 protein is CASSLEGLANTGELFF. CDR3 coding DNA: TGTGCCAGCAGCTTAGAAGGACTAGCGAACACCGGGGAGCTGTTTTTT.

This chain connects TRBV29-1 to TRBJ2-5; D remains unclear. The CDR3 is 14 amino acids. Germline CDR1 and CDR2: SQVTM and ANQGSEA. V dropped 0 bases and J dropped 1 base, with 9 bases sitting between them. The CDR3: CSVEDRSSQETQYF. Written as DNA, the CDR3 is TGCAGCGTTGAAGACCGCTCATCCCAAGAGACCCAGTACTTC.

The rearrangement joins TRBV30 to TRBJ2-1, with unresolved D. Germline V gene data show CDR1 as GTSNPN and CDR2 as SVGIG (reference sequence). The CDR3 contains 14 residues. The V end was cut by 1 base, the J end by 7 bases, with 14 bases between. CDR3: CAWSDLVGLNEQFF. The DNA for the CDR3 is TGTGCCTGGAGTGATTTGGTGGGCCTGAATGAGCAGTTCTTC. The full variable domain, completed using reference TRBV30 and TRBJ2-1, is SQTIHQWPATLVQPVGSPLSLECTVEGTSNPNLYWYRQAAGRGLQLLFYSVGIGQISSEVPQNLSASRPQDRQFILSSKKLLLSDSGFYLCAWSDLVGLNEQFFGPGTRLTVL.

For this clone: Other DNA sequences in the sample encode the same CDR3. The chain links TRBV30 to TRBJ1-2; 8 bases agree with TRBD1. The germline V gene encodes CDR1 GTSNPN and CDR2 SVGIG (reference sequence). The CDR3 has 13 amino acids. V lost 2 bases to trimming and J lost 6 bases; unmatched junction nucleotides: 5. The CDR3 DNA sequence: TGTGCCTGGAGTCCGGACAGGGACCATGGCTACACCTTC. This codes for CAWSPDRDHGYTF.

The V call is TRBV29-1, the J call TRBJ1-1; weak D call: TRBD1 (6 bases). CDR1 SQVTM and CDR2 ANQGSEA come from the germline V gene. Trimming left V 7 bases short and J 0 bases short, with 12 bases between. The length of the CDR3 is 13 residues. CDR3 sequence (DNA): TGCAGCGCCGAAGGACAGATGAACACTGAAGCTTTCTTT. It specifies CSAEGQMNTEAFF. Filled out from reference TRBV29-1 and TRBJ1-1, the complete variable domain reads SAVISQKPSRDICQRGTSLTIQCQVDSQVTMMFWYRQQPGQSLTLIATANQGSEATYESGFVIDKFPISRPNLTFSTLTVSNMSPEDSSIYLCSAEGQMNTEAFFGQGTRLTVV.

This clone appeared a few times. The rearrangement joins TRBV25-1 to TRBJ2-7; 7 bases are a match to TRBD2. Germline CDR1 reads MGHDK; CDR2 reads SYGVNS. After removal of 5 bases from V and 4 bases from J, the junction contained 8 bases not matched to a gene. The CDR3 covers 14 residues. CDR3 nucleotides: TGTGCCAGCAGTAGGCGGGGGATGAAGTACGAGCAGTACTTC. Encoded protein: CASSRRGMKYEQYF.

V is TRBV30 and J is TRBJ1-5; D is unresolved. Germline assignment: CDR1 GTSNPN and CDR2 SVGIG (reference sequence). The ends were cut back, 0 bases at V and 1 base at J, with 7 bases in the middle. The CDR3 extends over 14 amino acids. The CDR3 loop is CAWSVGISNQPQHF. The CDR3 nucleotides read TGTGCCTGGAGTGTGGGCATAAGCAATCAGCCCCAGCATTTT.

V and J are TRBV27 and TRBJ2-5, with D uncertain. CDR3 length equals 14 residues. V was pared by 11 bases and J by 3 bases, with 19 bases between. Germline values: CDR1 MNHEY, CDR2 SMNVEV (reference sequence). CDR3 coding DNA: TGTGCCCCGAGGACCGGGCCCACCGAAGAGACCCAGTACTTC. Amino acid sequence: CAPRTGPTEETQYF.

The chain uses TRBV7-2 and TRBJ1-4; D ambiguous. The CDR3 spans 14 residues. Germline V gene data show CDR1 as SGHTA and CDR2 as FQGNSA. V lost 1 base, J lost 2 bases, and 5 bases lay in between. The CDR3 spells CASSLDTTNEKLFF. The CDR3 bases are TGTGCCAGCAGCTTAGACACGACTAATGAAAAACTGTTTTTT. Complete variable domain (other parts from reference TRBV7-2 and TRBJ1-4): GAGVSQSPSNKVTEKGKDVELRCDPISGHTALYWYRQSLGQGLEFLIYFQGNSAPDKSGLPSDRFSAERTGGSVSTLTIQRTQQEDSAVYLCASSLDTTNEKLFFGSGTQLSVL.

The chain recombines TRBV18 with TRBJ2-6; no clear D gene. There are 16 residues in the CDR3. Germline loops: CDR1 KGHSH, CDR2 LQKENI. V was shortened by 0 bases and J by 1 base, with 7 bases between the two germline ends. The CDR3 nucleotides read TGTGCCAGCTCACCACCGTCTCTGTCTGGGGCCAACGTCCTGACTTTC. It yields the protein CASSPPSLSGANVLTF.

This clone was observed a handful of times. V is TRBV29-1 and J is TRBJ2-5; 7 nucleotides line up with TRBD1. CDR1 SQVTM and CDR2 ANQGSEA come from the germline V gene. Unmatched junction bases numbered 13, after V lost 4 bases and J lost 5 bases. This CDR3 contains 15 residues. CDR3 in amino acids: CSVGGDRALRETQYF. The CDR3 region has the DNA TGCAGCGTTGGGGGCGACAGGGCTCTCCGTGAGACCCAGTACTTC.

This clone has only a few counts. This chain joins TRBV5-4 and TRBJ2-3; 8 bases fit TRBD2. From germline, CDR1 is SGHNT and CDR2 YYREEE (reference sequence). This CDR3 has 17 residues. After removal of 0 bases from V and 4 bases from J, the junction contained 10 bases not matched to a gene. In nucleotides, the CDR3 is TGTGCCAGCAGCTTGGATACGGCGGGAGGCCGCCCAGATACGCAGTATTTT. This codes for CASSLDTAGGRPDTQYF.

This chain links TRBV2 with TRBJ2-4; 11 bases align to TRBD2. The CDR3 is 15 amino acids. Germline trimming cut 7 bases from V and 4 bases from J; bases unmatched to any gene: 6. Germline assignment: CDR1 SNHLY and CDR2 FYNNEI. This CDR3 is CASKGGLAAKNIQYF. DNA for the CDR3: TGTGCCAGCAAGGGGGGACTAGCGGCAAAAAACATTCAGTACTTC.

V and J are TRBV2 and TRBJ2-3; D ambiguous. The CDR3 is 16 amino acids. CDR1 and CDR2 (germline): SNHLY, FYNNEI. V shed 0 bases and J shed 4 bases, with 14 bases lying between them. The DNA for the CDR3 is TGTGCCAGCAGTGAAGCGCAGCCAGGTGGGGCAGATACGCAGTATTTT. Translated: CASSEAQPGGADTQYF.

The chain employs TRBV29-1 and TRBJ1-1, with D hard to call. Per germline, CDR1 SQVTM and CDR2 ANQGSEA. The V gene lost 4 bases and the J gene lost 0 bases, with 12 bases spanning the gap. The CDR3 runs to 14 residues. The CDR3 here is CSVALGLMNTEAFF. The DNA of the CDR3 is TGCAGCGTTGCTCTAGGGCTTATGAACACTGAAGCTTTCTTT.

This clone was picked up a small number of times. The V and J genes are TRBV7-2 and TRBJ2-3; 9 bases match TRBD2. This CDR3 is built from 15 residues. V was clipped by 5 bases and J by 4 bases; unmatched bases: 7. Per the germline V gene, CDR1 is SGHTA and CDR2 is FQGNSA. CDR3 nucleotide sequence: TGTGCCAGCAGCCAAGTGGTAGCGGGAGCAGATACGCAGTATTTT. Amino acid sequence: CASSQVVAGADTQYF.

This clone was recorded a few times. The chain carries TRBV28 and TRBJ1-2; 9 nucleotides agree with TRBD1. V was pared by 6 bases and J by 4 bases, with 6 bases of the junction left unmatched. Germline assignment: CDR1 MDHEN and CDR2 SYDVKM. The CDR3 covers 14 residues. CDR3 protein: CASSTGTGIYGYTF. DNA of the CDR3: TGTGCCAGCAGCACCGGGACAGGGATCTATGGCTACACCTTC.

The chain uses TRBV20-1 and TRBJ2-3; D gene uncertain. Germline V gives CDR1 DFQATT, CDR2 SNEGSKA (reference sequence). Trimming removed 7 bases from V and 2 bases from J, with 7 bases in between. The CDR3 runs to 11 residues. The CDR3 bases are TGCAGTGTGGTTTTCACAGATACGCAGTATTTT. It specifies CSVVFTDTQYF.

The V and J genes are TRBV5-1 and TRBJ2-1; perhaps TRBD2 as D (6 bases). Germline V CDR1 and CDR2: SGHRS, YFSETQ. Trimming shortened V by 4 bases and J by 0 bases, and 11 bases separated the two germline ends. This CDR3 is built from 15 residues. The CDR3 spells CASSLLANSYNEQFF. The CDR3 coding sequence is TGCGCCAGCAGCCTTCTAGCGAACTCCTACAATGAGCAGTTCTTC.

The chain is built from TRBV6-6 and TRBJ1-5; D not certain. This CDR3 contains 15 residues. Deletions cut 0 bases from V and 5 bases from J, with 11 bases between. Germline loops: CDR1 MNHNY, CDR2 SVGAGI (reference sequence). The CDR3 sequence: CASSYSRVGDQPQHF. The CDR3, as DNA: TGTGCCAGCAGTTACTCCCGGGTTGGCGATCAGCCCCAGCATTTT.

The sample holds a few counts of this clone. V usage is TRBV9 and J usage is TRBJ2-3; 7 positions agree with TRBD1. The trim removed 4 bases at V and 2 bases at J, leaving 10 bases unmatched. Per the germline V gene, CDR1 is SGDLS and CDR2 is YYNGEE. The CDR3 is 16 amino acids. The CDR3 protein is CASSLQQGTTTDTQYF. Here the CDR3 DNA reads TGTGCCAGCAGCCTTCAACAGGGGACCACCACAGATACGCAGTATTTT.

This clone was detected only a few times. V is TRBV7-2 and J is TRBJ2-3; D is unclear. Deletions cut 2 bases from V and 0 bases from J, with 12 bases between. This CDR3 comprises 16 residues. The V gene's germline CDR1 is SGHTA and CDR2 FQGNSA. DNA for the CDR3: TGTGCCAGCAGCTTAAACGGAGTTGGGAGCACAGATACGCAGTATTTT. Translated, it gives CASSLNGVGSTDTQYF.

This clone turned up a few times. The chain has TRBV29-1 and TRBJ2-7, with a weak D call TRBD1 (6 bases). This CDR3 contains 12 residues. Germline lookup yields CDR1 SQVTM and CDR2 ANQGSEA. Trimming stripped 4 bases from V and 2 bases from J, with 9 bases between. CDR3 coding DNA: TGCAGCGTTGCCGGGACAACCTACGAGCAGTACTTC. Amino acid sequence: CSVAGTTYEQYF.

V and J are TRBV30 and TRBJ1-2, with D possibly being TRBD1 (6 bases). Germline CDR1 reads GTSNPN; CDR2 reads SVGIG (reference sequence). This CDR3 is built from 14 residues. V was pared by 0 bases and J by 4 bases, with 12 bases between. Here the CDR3 reads CAWSVRGASYGYTF. The CDR3 bases are TGTGCCTGGAGTGTACGGGGGGCCTCCTATGGCTACACCTTC.

The rearrangement links TRBV18 to TRBJ2-4; possible D gene TRBD2, 5 bases. The V and J ends lost 9 bases and 4 bases respectively, with 16 bases between them. CDR1 KGHSH and CDR2 LQKENI come from the germline V gene. This CDR3 is built from 14 residues. The CDR3 loop is CASSPTGEKNIQYF. Here the CDR3 DNA reads TGTGCCAGTTCCCCTACCGGGGAGAAAAACATTCAGTACTTC.

This clone has only a few counts. The rearrangement joins TRBV5-1 to TRBJ2-3; tentatively, D is TRBD1 or TRBD2 (5 bases each). V dropped 2 bases and J dropped 0 bases, with 13 bases sitting between them. Germline V lookup: CDR1 SGHRS, CDR2 YFSETQ. The CDR3 is 16 residues long. This CDR3 reads CASSFGGEGSTDTQYF. The CDR3 coding sequence is TGCGCCAGCAGCTTTGGGGGAGAAGGGAGCACAGATACGCAGTATTTT.

The rearrangement links TRBV2 to TRBJ1-4; tentative D call: TRBD1 (5 bases). The CDR3 covers 14 residues. Deletions cut 7 bases from V and 4 bases from J, with 13 bases between. Germline values: CDR1 SNHLY, CDR2 FYNNEI. The CDR3 DNA reads TGTGCCAGCACGGGCAGGGACTATAATGAAAAACTGTTTTTT. Its protein product is CASTGRDYNEKLFF.

This clone came up a few times. The chain is built from TRBV28 and TRBJ2-7, with 7 bases aligning to TRBD1. This CDR3 has 15 amino acids. Germline V gives CDR1 MDHEN, CDR2 SYDVKM. The V segment lost 3 bases and the J segment 3 bases; nucleotides outside the gene matches: 8. The CDR3 DNA sequence: TGTGCCAGCAGTTTTCGGGACAGACCTCTCTACGAGCAGTACTTC. Translated: CASSFRDRPLYEQYF.

The gene calls are TRBV28 and TRBJ2-1, with 12 positions matching TRBD2. J gave up 4 bases and V 10 bases, and 20 bases lay outside the gene matches. In germline, CDR1 is MDHEN, CDR2 SYDVKM. This CDR3 spans 19 amino acids. CDR3 sequence reads: CATKTFYPASGRVYNEQFF. DNA of the CDR3: TGTGCCACCAAGACCTTTTACCCGGCTAGCGGGAGGGTATACAATGAGCAGTTCTTC.

This clone was counted a few times. The rearrangement links TRBV7-2 to TRBJ2-1; either TRBD1 or TRBD2 may fit D (5 bases each). CDR3 length equals 15 residues. Germline CDR1 SGHTA, CDR2 FQGNSA. V was clipped by 5 bases and J by 2 bases, with 13 bases between them. The CDR3 region has the DNA TGTGCCAGCAGCGAGAGGGACCGAGCCTACAATGAGCAGTTCTTC. Translation gives CASSERDRAYNEQFF.